These 22 T cell receptor beta chains share one sample of origin, sequenced in a study of blood T cell repertoires in COVID-19 (dated by TCRdb to 2018 to 2021). Libraries were prepared through the immunoSEQ multiplex PCR assay. TCRdb provides this immuneACCESS table in a form limited to in-frame rearrangements. Some clones are lacking; in checked studies, under half of them reflect an unresolved V gene, and why the rest are absent is not known. The sample records roughly 290,000 clones, roughly 90% of which are singletons. The ten largest clones take up around 0.84% of the sample. Input material: peripheral blood. These receptors were obtained from a man aged 30-40 years with acute or convalescent COVID-19.

The DNA for the CDR3 is TGCAGCGTTGAATTCGCCCGCAGGGCGAACACTGAAGCTTTCTTT. It yields the protein CSVEFARRANTEAFF. V is TRBV29-1 and J is TRBJ1-1, with D maybe TRBD1 (5 bases). With 2 bases removed from V and 1 base from J, the gap between germline ends came to 14 bases. The germline gives CDR1 SQVTM, CDR2 ANQGSEA. There are 15 residues in the CDR3. The full variable domain, in which reference TRBV29-1 and TRBJ1-1 provide the parts outside the CDR3, is SAVISQKPSRDICQRGTSLTIQCQVDSQVTMMFWYRQQPGQSLTLIATANQGSEATYESGFVIDKFPISRPNLTFSTLTVSNMSPEDSSIYLCSVEFARRANTEAFFGQGTRLTVV.

This clone has a handful of counts. The gene calls are TRBV6-1 and TRBJ1-5, with 12 bases that match TRBD1. The V segment lost 2 bases and the J segment 5 bases; nucleotides outside the gene matches: 7. Germline CDR1 and CDR2: MNHNS and SASEGT. This CDR3 spans 17 amino acids. The CDR3 region is CASSESRGQGAHQPQHF. The CDR3 coding sequence is TGTGCCAGCAGTGAAAGTCGGGGACAGGGGGCTCATCAGCCCCAGCATTTT.

This clone has a single count. This chain connects TRBV6-5 to TRBJ1-4; weak D call: TRBD1 (5 bases). The germline CDR1 and CDR2 sequences are MNHEY and SVGAGI. This CDR3 has 16 amino acids. V was shortened by 2 bases and J by 6 bases, with 16 bases between the two germline ends. The CDR3 protein is CASSYGSGGRDEKLFF. CDR3 DNA sequence: TGTGCCAGCAGTTACGGTTCCGGGGGGAGGGATGAAAAACTGTTTTTT.

V usage is TRBV12-5 and J usage is TRBJ2-3; 14 positions agree with TRBD2. There are 15 residues in the CDR3. V lost 7 bases, J lost 4 bases, and 4 bases stayed unmatched. Germline V gives CDR1 LGHNT, CDR2 FRNRAP. The CDR3 DNA reads TGTGCTAGTGCCCTGGGACTAGCGGGAGCAGATACGCAGTATTTT. Its translation is CASALGLAGADTQYF.

This clone was seen only once. The chain is built from TRBV5-5 and TRBJ2-5; D may be TRBD1 (5 bases). This CDR3 region has 13 residues. Trimming left V 0 bases short and J 13 bases short, with 16 bases between. Germline CDR1 reads SGHKS; CDR2 reads YYEKEE (reference sequence). The CDR3 protein is CASSLASGWVTYF. CDR3 sequence (DNA): TGTGCCAGCAGCTTGGCTTCAGGGTGGGTTACGTACTTC.

The V and J genes are TRBV7-6 and TRBJ2-7, with D perhaps matching TRBD1 (5 bases). The V gene's germline CDR1 is SGHVS and CDR2 FNYEAQ. The V and J ends lost 1 base and 1 base respectively, with 8 bases between them. This CDR3 has 14 residues. CDR3: CASSLEGDSYEQYF. The CDR3 nucleotides are TGTGCCAGCAGCTTAGAAGGGGATTCCTACGAGCAGTACTTC.

This chain uses TRBV6-6 with TRBJ2-2, with D possibly matching TRBD1 (5 bases). This CDR3 is 14 amino acids long. The germline CDR1 and CDR2 sequences are MNHNY and SVGAGI (reference sequence). V dropped 0 bases and J dropped 5 bases, with 7 bases sitting between them. The CDR3 reads CASSYSRQTGELFF. CDR3 sequence (DNA): TGTGCCAGCAGTTACTCCAGACAGACCGGGGAGCTGTTTTTT.

The CDR3 protein is CASMRGVADGYTF. CDR3 nucleotides: TGTGCCAGTATGCGGGGTGTCGCGGATGGCTACACCTTC. The V gene is TRBV19, the J gene TRBJ1-2, with unresolved D. The germline gives CDR1 LNHDA, CDR2 SQIVND (reference sequence). The V end lost 7 bases, the J end lost 6 bases, and 15 bases lay between the germline ends. This CDR3 spans 13 amino acids.

This clone was seen a handful of times. V is TRBV5-4 and J is TRBJ2-7; 9 bases fit TRBD1. The CDR3 totals 15 residues. The junction had 10 bases not matched to a gene; V was cut back by 4 bases and J by 5 bases. Per germline, CDR1 SGHNT and CDR2 YYREEE (reference sequence). The CDR3 sequence: CASSVPGTGHNEQYF. For the CDR3, the DNA is TGTGCCAGCAGCGTCCCCGGGACAGGGCATAACGAGCAGTACTTC. Variable domain in full (rest from reference TRBV5-4 and TRBJ2-7): ETGVTQSPTHLIKTRGQQVTLRCSSQSGHNTVSWYQQALGQGPQFIFQYYREEENGRGNFPPRFSGLQFPNYSSELNVNALELDDSALYLCASSVPGTGHNEQYFGPGTRLTVT.

The chain joins TRBV6-5 to TRBJ2-1; D not certain. From germline, CDR1 is MNHEY and CDR2 SVGAGI. Deletions cut 4 bases from V and 8 bases from J, with 6 bases between. The CDR3 runs to 11 residues. CDR3 in amino acids: CASSLADEQFF. CDR3 nucleotide sequence: TGTGCCAGCAGTTTAGCAGATGAGCAGTTCTTC.

CDR3 in DNA: TGTGCCATCGCAAGAAGACTTTATGAAGCTTTCTTT. Its translation is CAIARRLYEAFF. The gene calls are TRBV10-3 and TRBJ1-1; D unresolved. The CDR3 is 12 residues long. Germline lookup yields CDR1 ENHRY and CDR2 SYGVKD. V lost 8 bases, J lost 7 bases, and 14 bases lay in between.

As DNA, the CDR3 is TGTGCCAGCAGCCATGCGGGGGCCAGCGCGGCGGGCTACACCTTC. Translating gives CASSHAGASAAGYTF. The chain has TRBV9 and TRBJ1-2; a weak D match, TRBD1 (6 bases). The CDR3 is 15 residues long. Germline V CDR1 and CDR2: SGDLS, YYNGEE. V dropped 4 bases and J dropped 8 bases, with 21 bases sitting between them.

The chain employs TRBV9 and TRBJ2-3, with D possibly being TRBD2 (6 bases). CDR1 is SGDLS, CDR2 YYNGEE, per germline. Trimming stripped 3 bases from V and 1 base from J, with 12 bases between. This CDR3 has 15 amino acids. CDR3 sequence: CASSARESGTDTQYF. As DNA, the CDR3 is TGTGCCAGCAGCGCCCGGGAGAGTGGCACAGATACGCAGTATTTT.

This chain joins TRBV5-6 and TRBJ2-1, with a tentative D call TRBD2 (5 bases). Germline V gene data show CDR1 as SGHDT and CDR2 as YYEEEE. CDR3 length: 13 residues. The V gene lost 4 bases and the J gene lost 0 bases, with 5 bases spanning the gap. The CDR3: CASSRGSYNEQFF. The CDR3 region has the DNA TGTGCCAGCAGCCGGGGCTCCTACAATGAGCAGTTCTTC.

V is TRBV7-2 and J is TRBJ1-2; D is uncertain. V was cut by 1 base and J by 3 bases, with 21 bases left in between. The CDR3 is made up of 18 amino acids. CDR1 and CDR2 (germline): SGHTA, FQGNSA. Written as DNA, the CDR3 is TGTGCCAGCAGCTTAGTTAACAACCCCACTAGGTCTGACTATGGCTACACCTTC. Encoded protein: CASSLVNNPTRSDYGYTF.

The rearrangement links TRBV19 to TRBJ1-1; a weak D match, TRBD1 (6 bases). Trimming left V 2 bases short and J 5 bases short, with 12 bases between. CDR1 and CDR2 from the germline V gene are LNHDA and SQIVND (reference sequence). CDR3 length: 14 amino acids. As DNA, the CDR3 is TGTGCCAGTAGTATATCAGGGGTTGGGACTGAAGCTTTCTTT. Amino acid sequence: CASSISGVGTEAFF.

V is TRBV28 and J is TRBJ2-7, with D perhaps TRBD2 (7 bases). This CDR3 has 16 residues. Trimming shortened V by 5 bases and J by 3 bases, and 20 bases separated the two germline ends. Germline lookup yields CDR1 MDHEN and CDR2 SYDVKM. The CDR3 loop is CASSLLRGAGFYEQYF. Here the CDR3 DNA reads TGTGCCAGCAGTCTCCTCCGGGGGGCAGGTTTCTACGAGCAGTACTTC.

The chain links TRBV6-5 to TRBJ1-5, with D possibly being TRBD1 (5 bases). V lost 7 bases and J 0 bases, leaving 13 bases between the germline ends. The CDR3 runs 15 residues. Germline V gives CDR1 MNHEY, CDR2 SVGAGI. The CDR3 sequence: CASNLDIFSNQPQHF. CDR3 sequence (DNA): TGTGCCAGCAACCTGGACATTTTTAGCAATCAGCCCCAGCATTTT.

This clone has more than one count but fewer than ten. One end of the junction is discordant with germline, which a read error may explain. This chain connects TRBV12-5 to TRBJ1-6; no definite D call. This CDR3 comprises 12 residues. Germline V gene data show CDR1 as LGHNT and CDR2 as FRNRAP. This chain's CDR3 is CASGFINTPLHF. DNA for the CDR3: TGTGCTAGTGGGTTTATTAATACACCCCTCCACTTT.

The chain has TRBV28 and TRBJ1-6; TRBD1 aligns across 7 bases. Germline CDR1 reads MDHEN; CDR2 reads SYDVKM. V lost 6 bases and J lost 6; bases outside the gene matches: 8. The CDR3 is 15 residues long. This CDR3 reads CASRIQGPPNSPLHF. The CDR3 bases are TGTGCCAGCAGGATACAGGGGCCCCCTAATTCACCCCTCCACTTT.

J is TRBJ1-2 and V is TRBV9; D gene uncertain. The CDR3 consists of 11 residues. V was clipped by 10 bases and J by 1 base, with 8 bases between them. CDR1 is SGDLS, CDR2 YYNGEE, per germline. The CDR3: CASEINYGYTF. Written as DNA, the CDR3 is TGTGCCTCTGAGATTAACTATGGCTACACCTTC. Combining the CDR3 with reference TRBV9 and TRBJ1-2 gives the whole variable domain DSGVTQTPKHLITATGQRVTLRCSPRSGDLSVYWYQQSLDQGLQFLIQYYNGEERAKGNILERFSAQQFPDLHSELNLSSLELGDSALYFCASEINYGYTFGSGTRLTVV.

In nucleotides, the CDR3 is TGTGCCAGTAGCCGTCCGGGACAGGGGAATCAGCCCCAGCATTTT. It codes for CASSRPGQGNQPQHF. The chain carries TRBV19 and TRBJ1-5, with 10 positions matching TRBD1. Germline V gives CDR1 LNHDA, CDR2 SQIVND (reference sequence). V trimming: 6 bases; J trimming: 4 bases; junction bases outside the gene matches: 6. This CDR3 is built from 15 residues.